Each of the 3 T cell receptor beta chains below was sequenced from the same sample in a study of blood T cell repertoires in COVID-19. The assay was immunoSEQ multiplex PCR, and TCRdb's table has in-frame clones only and misses some. The table includes 90,000 to 120,000 clones, approximately 84% detected once. The specimen was peripheral blood. The receptors originated from a human donor in a cohort sampled during active COVID-19.

This chain uses TRBV7-9 with TRBJ1-1; the match to TRBD1 covers 10 bases. J lost 1 base, V lost 4 bases, and 6 bases had no gene match. The CDR3 has 16 residues. Germline values: CDR1 SEHNR, CDR2 FQNEAQ (reference sequence). CDR3 in DNA: TGTGCCAGCAGCTCGATCGACAGGGGGCAGAACACTGAAGCTTTCTTT. Its protein is CASSSIDRGQNTEAFF.

The gene calls are TRBV6-6 and TRBJ2-7, with TRBD1 matching 7 bases. V lost 2 bases and J lost 1; bases outside the gene matches: 5. The germline gives CDR1 MNHNY, CDR2 SVGAGI (reference sequence). There are 15 residues in the CDR3. The CDR3 loop is CASSYSPTGSYEQYF. The CDR3 DNA reads TGTGCCAGCAGTTACAGCCCGACAGGGTCCTACGAGCAGTACTTC.

In its sample, this clone was seen many times. The V call is TRBV5-4, the J call TRBJ2-2; D is unresolved. The CDR3 loop spans 12 amino acids. Germline assignment: CDR1 SGHNT and CDR2 YYREEE (reference sequence). The V end was cut by 6 bases, the J end by 6 bases, with 9 bases between. The CDR3 is CASTVNAGELFF. In DNA form, the CDR3 reads TGTGCCAGCACAGTGAATGCCGGGGAGCTGTTTTTT.